Listed here are 14 T cell receptor beta chains from one sample, sequenced in a study of blood T cell repertoires in COVID-19. The method was immunoSEQ multiplex PCR; TCRdb's version includes in-frame clones alone and lacks a portion of them. This sample carries about 200,000 clones, 65% to 85% of them seen once, and the ten largest clones take over 6.5%. Sequences were obtained from PBMCs or T cells enriched from blood (not recorded which). Source of these receptors: a man in his forties who had recovered from COVID-19.

The chain has TRBV16 and TRBJ2-1; D unresolved. Germline CDR1 is KGHSY and CDR2 is FQNENV. The CDR3 loop spans 13 amino acids. Deletions cut 0 bases from V and 6 bases from J, with 6 bases between. CDR3 region: CASSQSWLNEQFF. CDR3 bases: TGTGCCAGCAGCCAATCCTGGCTCAATGAGCAGTTCTTC.

V is TRBV5-1 and J is TRBJ2-7; 10 nucleotides line up with TRBD2. V gave up 4 bases and J gave up 3 bases; unmatched junction bases: 4. Germline CDR1 SGHRS, CDR2 YFSETQ. The CDR3 is made up of 14 amino acids. CDR3 region: CASSISSGGYEQYF. DNA for the CDR3: TGCGCCAGCAGCATATCTAGCGGGGGCTACGAGCAGTACTTC. Looking up the rest from reference TRBV5-1 and TRBJ2-7 gives the full variable domain: KAGVTQTPRYLIKTRGQQVTLSCSPISGHRSVSWYQQTPGQGLQFLFEYFSETQRNKGNFPGRFSGRQFSNSRSEMNVSTLELGDSALYLCASSISSGGYEQYFGPGTRLTVT.

This chain connects TRBV5-1 to TRBJ1-6; 7 nucleotides align to TRBD1. Looked up from germline, CDR1 is SGHRS and CDR2 is YFSETQ. The length of the CDR3 is 18 residues. V was clipped by 0 bases and J by 4 bases; unmatched bases: 10. The CDR3 here is CASSLAVTGERYNSPLHF. CDR3 sequence (DNA): TGCGCCAGCAGCTTGGCCGTTACAGGGGAAAGGTATAATTCACCCCTCCACTTT.

The genes are TRBV5-6 and TRBJ1-2; a weak D match, TRBD1 (5 bases). V was cut by 2 bases and J by 5 bases, with 13 bases left in between. The CDR3 contains 14 residues. Germline V gives CDR1 SGHDT, CDR2 YYEEEE. This chain's CDR3 is CASSFARVGYGYTF. CDR3 in DNA: TGTGCCAGCAGCTTCGCCAGGGTAGGGTATGGCTACACCTTC.

The chain is built from TRBV6-5 and TRBJ1-2; tentatively, D is TRBD1 (5 bases). Germline V gene data show CDR1 as MNHEY and CDR2 as SVGAGI. Between the trimmed V and J ends, which lost 4 bases and 2 bases, there was a span of 8 bases. CDR3 size: 13 residues. CDR3 sequence: CASSSTVNYGYTF. In nucleotides, the CDR3 is TGTGCCAGCAGTTCGACAGTCAACTATGGCTACACCTTC.

The chain recombines TRBV4-3 with TRBJ2-2, with 12 bases fitting TRBD2. The CDR3 length is 18 residues. Germline lookup yields CDR1 LGHNA and CDR2 YSLEER. J lost 6 bases, V lost 1 base, and 9 bases had no gene match. CDR3 protein: CASSQASSSGGASGELFF. CDR3 nucleotides: TGCGCCAGCAGCCAAGCTTCGTCTAGCGGGGGGGCCTCCGGGGAGCTGTTTTTT.

This chain joins TRBV5-8 and TRBJ2-1; TRBD1 aligns across 8 bases. The CDR3 spans 14 residues. The germline gives CDR1 SGHTS, CDR2 YDEGEE. Losses at the gene ends were 4 bases for V and 8 bases for J; bases not matched to a gene: 8. The CDR3 DNA sequence: TGTGCCAGCAGCCACGGGACAGGACGAGATGAGCAGTTCTTC. Its translation: CASSHGTGRDEQFF.

This chain uses TRBV27 with TRBJ2-5, with D uncertain. Per the germline V gene, CDR1 is MNHEY and CDR2 is SMNVEV (reference sequence). This CDR3 is 13 amino acids long. V was shortened by 2 bases and J by 4 bases, with 8 bases between the two germline ends. Here the CDR3 reads CASSLSFAETQYF. DNA for the CDR3: TGTGCCAGCAGTTTAAGCTTTGCAGAGACCCAGTACTTC.

The rearrangement links TRBV7-9 to TRBJ2-1; possible D gene TRBD1, 5 bases. Trimming left V 1 base short and J 0 bases short, with 19 bases between. CDR3 length: 19 amino acids. The germline gives CDR1 SEHNR, CDR2 FQNEAQ (reference sequence). CDR3 sequence (DNA): TGTGCCAGCAGCTTAGGGGGCTTAAGGGTCATGAGCTCCTACAATGAGCAGTTCTTC. It translates to CASSLGGLRVMSSYNEQFF.

This clone appeared a few times. The V gene is TRBV19, the J gene TRBJ2-7; 7 nucleotides agree with TRBD1. V trimming: 6 bases; J trimming: 6 bases; junction bases outside the gene matches: 14. This CDR3 is built from 15 residues. The germline V gene has CDR1 LNHDA and CDR2 SQIVND (reference sequence). As DNA, the CDR3 is TGTGCCAGTAGCCATCGACAGGGCTTAACGGGCGAGCAGTACTTC. Translating it yields CASSHRQGLTGEQYF.

This clone was seen a handful of times. The J gene is TRBJ2-3, the V gene TRBV3-1 (or the pseudogene TRBV3-2); D perhaps matches TRBD1 (5 bases). Germline CDR1 and CDR2: LGHDT and YNNKEL (reference sequence). V was shortened by 0 bases and J by 11 bases, with 9 bases between the two germline ends. The CDR3 extends over 12 amino acids. CDR3 sequence (DNA): TGTGCCAGCAGCCAAGACAACAGGCGGCAGTATTTT. It yields the protein CASSQDNRRQYF.

This chain links TRBV4-2 with TRBJ2-5; TRBD2 matches 12 bases. Germline V CDR1 and CDR2: LGHNA, YNFKEQ. The CDR3 runs to 19 residues. J gave up 5 bases and V 0 bases, and 13 bases lay outside the gene matches. The DNA for the CDR3 is TGTGCCAGCAGCCAAGATCAGGCTAGCGGGGGGGCTTTAGAGGAGACCCAGTACTTC. Amino acids: CASSQDQASGGALEETQYF.

A note on this clone: Other DNA sequences in this specimen translate into the identical CDR3. V gene TRBV5-1 combines with J gene TRBJ1-1; 7 nucleotides line up with TRBD1. The germline CDR1 and CDR2 sequences are SGHRS and YFSETQ. CDR3 length equals 15 residues. Trimming at V came to 0 bases and at J to 0 bases, leaving 2 bases not matched to a gene. The CDR3 here is CASSLGTGLNTEAFF. DNA of the CDR3: TGCGCCAGCAGCTTGGGGACAGGTCTGAACACTGAAGCTTTCTTT.

This clone occurred once. The rearrangement uses TRBV29-1 and TRBJ2-7; possibly TRBD1 for D (6 bases). From germline, CDR1 is SQVTM and CDR2 ANQGSEA. This CDR3 has 15 residues. V was shortened by 6 bases and J by 3 bases, with 21 bases between the two germline ends. Here the CDR3 DNA reads TGCAGCGTCCTACAGGGAACTGGGTACCTCTACGAGCAGTACTTC. Protein sequence: CSVLQGTGYLYEQYF.